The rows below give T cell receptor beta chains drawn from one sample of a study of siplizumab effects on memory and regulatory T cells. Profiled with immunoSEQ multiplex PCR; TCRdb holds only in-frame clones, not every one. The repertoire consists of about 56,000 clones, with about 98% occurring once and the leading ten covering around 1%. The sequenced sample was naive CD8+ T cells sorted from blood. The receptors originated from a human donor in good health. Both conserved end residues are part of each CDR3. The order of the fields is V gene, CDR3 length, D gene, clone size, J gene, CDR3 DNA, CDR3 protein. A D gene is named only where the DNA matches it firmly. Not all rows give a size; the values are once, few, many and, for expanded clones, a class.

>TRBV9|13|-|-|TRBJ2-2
TGTGCCAGCAGCGTATACGGGACTGGGGAGCTGTTTTTT
CASSVYGTGELFF
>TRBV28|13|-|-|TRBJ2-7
TGTGCCAGCAGACAAGAGGACGGCTACGAGCAGTACTTC
CASRQEDGYEQYF
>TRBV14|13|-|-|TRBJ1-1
TGTGCCAGCAGCCAAGGGGGGGACCTCGTTGCTTTCTTT
CASSQGGDLVAFF
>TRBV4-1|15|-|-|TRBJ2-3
TGCGCCAGCAGCCAAGCCATGGACGGCACAGATACGCAGTATTTT
CASSQAMDGTDTQYF
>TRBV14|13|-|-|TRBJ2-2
TGTGCCGGGAAGGGGGGGAACACCGGGGAGCTGTTTTTT
CAGKGGNTGELFF
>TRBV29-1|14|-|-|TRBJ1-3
TGCAGCGTTATACAACCGGGAGGTGGAAACACCATATATTTT
CSVIQPGGGNTIYF
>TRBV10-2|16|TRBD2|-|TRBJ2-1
TGCGCCAGCAGCCCGGGACTAGCGGGGCCCCGGAATGAGCAGTTCTTC
CASSPGLAGPRNEQFF
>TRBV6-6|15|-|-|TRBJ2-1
TGTGCCAGCAGACAATACAAAAGCTCCTACAATGAGCAGTTCTTC
CASRQYKSSYNEQFF
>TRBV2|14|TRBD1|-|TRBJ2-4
TGTGCCAGCAGTCGGATAGGGACAGGGGACATTCAGTACTTC
CASSRIGTGDIQYF
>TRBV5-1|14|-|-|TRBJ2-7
TGCGCCAGCAGCTTGGCCGGGACGCCTTCCGAGCAGTACTTC
CASSLAGTPSEQYF
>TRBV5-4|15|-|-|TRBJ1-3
TGTGCCAGCAGCTGGCTCGGGGGCTCTGGAAACACCATATATTTT
CASSWLGGSGNTIYF
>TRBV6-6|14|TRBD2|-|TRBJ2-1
TGTGCCAGCATTGGGGGGGGAGGGTACAATGAGCAGTTCTTC
CASIGGGGYNEQFF
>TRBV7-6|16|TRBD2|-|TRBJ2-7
TGTGCCAGCAGCTTAGCGGCGCTAGCGGGGGCGAACGAGCAGTACTTC
CASSLAALAGANEQYF
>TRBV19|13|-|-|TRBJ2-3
TGTGCCAGTAGTATTCGAGAACCAGATACGCAGTATTTT
CASSIREPDTQYF
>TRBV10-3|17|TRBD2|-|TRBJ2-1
TGTGCCATCAGTGAGTTCACTAGCGGGGCTCTCTACAATGAGCAGTTCTTC
CAISEFTSGALYNEQFF
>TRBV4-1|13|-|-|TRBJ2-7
TGCGCCAGCAGCCAAGATTTCGGGAGCGAGCAGTACTTC
CASSQDFGSEQYF
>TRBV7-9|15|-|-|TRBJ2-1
TGTGCCAGCAGCTTAGGGCAGGGACCCTACAATGAGCAGTTCTTC
CASSLGQGPYNEQFF
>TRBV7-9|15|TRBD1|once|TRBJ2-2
TGTGCCAGCAGCGGATCACAGGGGATCACCGGGGAGCTGTTTTTT
CASSGSQGITGELFF
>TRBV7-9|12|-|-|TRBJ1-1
TGTGCCAGCAGCTTAAGTGGGACTGAAGCTTTCTTT
CASSLSGTEAFF
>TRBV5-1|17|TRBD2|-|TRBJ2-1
TGCGCCAGCAGCACCGGACTAGCGGGAGGGCCCCGGCGTGAGCAGTTCTTC
CASSTGLAGGPRREQFF
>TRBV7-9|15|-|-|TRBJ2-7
TGTGCCAGCAGCCCCCACCCCAGCAGAGTCTACGAGCAGTACTTC
CASSPHPSRVYEQYF
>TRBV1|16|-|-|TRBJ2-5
TGCACCAGCAGCTTGCTTTTGAGACATTCCCAAGAGACCCAGTACTTC
CTSSLLLRHSQETQYF
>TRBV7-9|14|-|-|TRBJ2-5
TGTGCCAGCAGCGCTCCAGGGGAGCCGGAGACCCAGTACTTC
CASSAPGEPETQYF
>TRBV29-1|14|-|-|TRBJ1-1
TGCAGCGTCTTCCCCCCCCGGGGAAGTGCTGAAGCTTTCTTT
CSVFPPRGSAEAFF
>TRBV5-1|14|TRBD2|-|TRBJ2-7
TGCGCCAGCAGCTTCGGGGGGAACTCCTACGAGCAGTACTTC
CASSFGGNSYEQYF
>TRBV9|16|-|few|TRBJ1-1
TGTGCCAGCAGCGTAGTCAGGGAATCCATGAACACTGAAGCTTTCTTT
CASSVVRESMNTEAFF
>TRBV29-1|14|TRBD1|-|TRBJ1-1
TGCAGCGTTGAAGAGGGGACAGGGCATCCTGAAGCTTTCTTT
CSVEEGTGHPEAFF
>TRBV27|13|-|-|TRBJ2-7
TGTGCCAGCAGTTTTTCAGTTGTCTACGAGCAGTACTTC
CASSFSVVYEQYF
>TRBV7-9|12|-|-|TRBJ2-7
TGTGCCAGCAGCTTACAGGCGTACGAGCAGTACTTC
CASSLQAYEQYF
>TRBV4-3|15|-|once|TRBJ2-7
TGCGCCAGCAGCCAAGATGGCCATGCAAACTACGAGCAGTACTTC
CASSQDGHANYEQYF
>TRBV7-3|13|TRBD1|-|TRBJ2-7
TGTGCCAGCAGCTTCGACAGGGGCAACGAGCAGTACTTC
CASSFDRGNEQYF
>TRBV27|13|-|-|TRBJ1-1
TGTGCCAGTAGATATGAGTGGAACACTGAAGCTTTCTTT
CASRYEWNTEAFF
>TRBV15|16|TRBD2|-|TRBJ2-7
TGTGCCACCAGCAGAGCCCTTACCGGGACTAGCGACGAGCAGTACTTC
CATSRALTGTSDEQYF
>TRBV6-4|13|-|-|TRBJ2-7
TGTACTTGCAGCGAGGGGAGCTCCTACGAGCAGTACTTC
CTCSEGSSYEQYF
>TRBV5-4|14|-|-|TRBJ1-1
TGTGCCAGCAGCTTTGGGCAGAAGTACACTGAAGCTTTCTTT
CASSFGQKYTEAFF
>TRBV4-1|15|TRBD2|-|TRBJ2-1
TGCGCCAGCAGCCAAGTTGGCGGGAGAGACAATGAGCAGTTCTTC
CASSQVGGRDNEQFF
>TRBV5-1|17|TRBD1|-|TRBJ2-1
TGCGCCAGCAGCTCGACTAAGACAGGGGGCTCCTACAATGAGCAGTTCTTC
CASSSTKTGGSYNEQFF
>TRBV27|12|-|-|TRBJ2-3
TGTGCCAGCAGTTTGGAGACAGATACGCAGTATTTT
CASSLETDTQYF
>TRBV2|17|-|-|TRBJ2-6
TGTGCCAGCAGTGAACTCCAAGCAGGGCGAGGGGCCAACGTCCTGACTTTC
CASSELQAGRGANVLTF
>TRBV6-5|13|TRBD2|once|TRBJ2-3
TGTGCCAGCACCATGGGGGGGACAGATACGCAGTATTTT
CASTMGGTDTQYF
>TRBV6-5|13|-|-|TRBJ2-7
TGTGCCAGCAGTTACCTCGGGACGGACGAGCAGTACTTC
CASSYLGTDEQYF
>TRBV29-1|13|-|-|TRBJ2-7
TGCAGCGTTGAATTTGGCGGCTCCTACGAGCAGTACTTC
CSVEFGGSYEQYF
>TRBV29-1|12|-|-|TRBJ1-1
TGCAGCGGCGGGCCGGGGAGCACTGAAGCTTTCTTT
CSGGPGSTEAFF
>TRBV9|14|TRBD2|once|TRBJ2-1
TGTGCCAGCAAAGCGGGAAACTCCTACAATGAGCAGTTCTTC
CASKAGNSYNEQFF
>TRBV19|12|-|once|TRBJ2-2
TGTGCCAGTAGACAGGGAGCCGGGGAGCTGTTTTTT
CASRQGAGELFF
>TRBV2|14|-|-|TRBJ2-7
TGTGCCAGCACGGGCAGACAGAACTCCTACGAGCAGTACTTC
CASTGRQNSYEQYF
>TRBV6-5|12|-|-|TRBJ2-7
TGTGCCAGCAGAGAAGGATCCTACGAGCAGTACTTC
CASREGSYEQYF
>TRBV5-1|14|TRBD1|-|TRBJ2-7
TGCGCCAGCTCCAGGACAGGGGGGTGGGACGAGCAGTACTTC
CASSRTGGWDEQYF
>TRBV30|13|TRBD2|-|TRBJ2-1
TGTGCCTCCCTGCTAGCGGGAGTGGGTGAGCAGTTCTTC
CASLLAGVGEQFF
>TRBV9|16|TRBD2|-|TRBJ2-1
TGTGCCAGCAGCGACCGAGCGGGAGGGCCCTACAATGAGCAGTTCTTC
CASSDRAGGPYNEQFF
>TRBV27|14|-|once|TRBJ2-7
TGTGCCAGCAGGCCAATCCAAGAGGTCTACGAGCAGTACTTC
CASRPIQEVYEQYF